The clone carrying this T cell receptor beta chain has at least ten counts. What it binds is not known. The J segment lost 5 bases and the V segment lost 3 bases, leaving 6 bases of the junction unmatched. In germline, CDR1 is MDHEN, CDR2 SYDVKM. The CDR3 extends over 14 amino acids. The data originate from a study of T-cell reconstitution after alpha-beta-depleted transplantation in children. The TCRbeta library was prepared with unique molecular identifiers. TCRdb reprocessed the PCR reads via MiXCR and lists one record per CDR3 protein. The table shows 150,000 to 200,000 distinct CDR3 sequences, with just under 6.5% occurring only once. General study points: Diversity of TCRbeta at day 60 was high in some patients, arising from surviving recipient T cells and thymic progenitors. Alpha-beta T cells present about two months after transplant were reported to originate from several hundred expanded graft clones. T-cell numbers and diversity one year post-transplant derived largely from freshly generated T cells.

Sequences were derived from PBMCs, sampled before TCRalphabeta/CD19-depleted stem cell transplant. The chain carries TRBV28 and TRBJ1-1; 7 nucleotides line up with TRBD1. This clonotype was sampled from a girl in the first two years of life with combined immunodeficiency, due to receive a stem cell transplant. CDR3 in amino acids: CASSFRFRGTEAFF. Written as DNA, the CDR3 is TGTGCCAGCAGTTTTCGTTTCAGGGGGACTGAAGCTTTCTTT.